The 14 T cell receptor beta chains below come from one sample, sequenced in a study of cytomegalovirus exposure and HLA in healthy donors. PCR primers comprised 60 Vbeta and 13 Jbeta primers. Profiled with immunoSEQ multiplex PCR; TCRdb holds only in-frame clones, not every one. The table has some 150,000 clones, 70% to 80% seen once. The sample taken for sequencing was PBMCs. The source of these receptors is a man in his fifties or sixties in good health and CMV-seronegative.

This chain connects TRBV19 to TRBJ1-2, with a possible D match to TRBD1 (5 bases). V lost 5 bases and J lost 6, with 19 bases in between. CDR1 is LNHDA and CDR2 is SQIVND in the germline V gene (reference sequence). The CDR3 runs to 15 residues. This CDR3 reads CASSAPGRVENGYTF. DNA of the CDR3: TGTGCCAGTAGTGCTCCCGGCAGGGTCGAGAATGGCTACACCTTC.

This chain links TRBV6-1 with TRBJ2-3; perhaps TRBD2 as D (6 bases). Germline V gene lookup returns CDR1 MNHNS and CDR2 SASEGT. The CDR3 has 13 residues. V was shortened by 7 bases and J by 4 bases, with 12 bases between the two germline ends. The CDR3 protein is CASNRWGADTQYF. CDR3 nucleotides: TGTGCCAGCAACCGCTGGGGGGCAGATACGCAGTATTTT.

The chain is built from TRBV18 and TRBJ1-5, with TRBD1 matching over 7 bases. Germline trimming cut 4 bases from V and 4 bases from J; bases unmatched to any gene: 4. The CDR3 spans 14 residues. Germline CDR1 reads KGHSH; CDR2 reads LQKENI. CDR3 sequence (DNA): TGTGCCAGCTCACAGGGGGCGCGGAATCAGCCCCAGCATTTT. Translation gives CASSQGARNQPQHF.

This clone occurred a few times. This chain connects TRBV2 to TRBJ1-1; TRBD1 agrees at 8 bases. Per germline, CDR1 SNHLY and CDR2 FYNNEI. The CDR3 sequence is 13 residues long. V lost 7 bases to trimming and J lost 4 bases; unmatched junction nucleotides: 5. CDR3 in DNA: TGTGCCAGCACTATCGGACAGGGCACTGAAGCTTTCTTT. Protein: CASTIGQGTEAFF.

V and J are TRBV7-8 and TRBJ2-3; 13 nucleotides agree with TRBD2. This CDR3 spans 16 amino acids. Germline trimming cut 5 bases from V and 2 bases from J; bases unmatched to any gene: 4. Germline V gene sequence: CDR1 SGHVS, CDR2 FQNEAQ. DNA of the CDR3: TGTGCCAGCAGCCCGGGACTAGCGGGAAACACAGATACGCAGTATTTT. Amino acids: CASSPGLAGNTDTQYF.

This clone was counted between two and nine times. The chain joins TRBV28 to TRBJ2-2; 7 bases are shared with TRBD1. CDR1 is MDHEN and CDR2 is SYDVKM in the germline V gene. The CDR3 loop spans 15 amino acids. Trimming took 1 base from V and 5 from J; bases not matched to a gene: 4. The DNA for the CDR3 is TGTGCCAGCAGTTTATTTACAGGGGCGACCGGGGAGCTGTTTTTT. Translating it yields CASSLFTGATGELFF.

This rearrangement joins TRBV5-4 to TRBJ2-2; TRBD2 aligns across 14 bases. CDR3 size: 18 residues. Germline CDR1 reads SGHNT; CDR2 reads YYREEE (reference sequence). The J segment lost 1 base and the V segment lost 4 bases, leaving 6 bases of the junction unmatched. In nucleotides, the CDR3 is TGTGCCAGCAGCCTCGGACTAGCGGGGGGCGAGAACACCGGGGAGCTGTTTTTT. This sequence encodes CASSLGLAGGENTGELFF.

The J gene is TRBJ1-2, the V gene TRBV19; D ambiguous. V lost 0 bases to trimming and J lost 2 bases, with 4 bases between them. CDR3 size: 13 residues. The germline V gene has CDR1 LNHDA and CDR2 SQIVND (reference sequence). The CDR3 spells CASSIEGNYGYTF. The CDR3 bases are TGTGCCAGTAGTATAGAGGGCAACTATGGCTACACCTTC.

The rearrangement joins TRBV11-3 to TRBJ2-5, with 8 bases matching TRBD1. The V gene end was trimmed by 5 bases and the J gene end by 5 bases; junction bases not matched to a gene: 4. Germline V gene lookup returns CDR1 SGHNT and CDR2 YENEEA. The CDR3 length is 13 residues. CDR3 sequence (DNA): TGTGCCAGCAGCGGCGGGGACAGGGAGACCCAGTACTTC. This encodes CASSGGDRETQYF.

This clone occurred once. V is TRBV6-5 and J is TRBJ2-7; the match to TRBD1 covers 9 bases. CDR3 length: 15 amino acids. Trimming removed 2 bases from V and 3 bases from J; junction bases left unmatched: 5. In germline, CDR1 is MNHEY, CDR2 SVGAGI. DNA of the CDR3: TGTGCCAGCAGTTACGATTGGGACAGGGACTACGAGCAGTACTTC. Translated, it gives CASSYDWDRDYEQYF.

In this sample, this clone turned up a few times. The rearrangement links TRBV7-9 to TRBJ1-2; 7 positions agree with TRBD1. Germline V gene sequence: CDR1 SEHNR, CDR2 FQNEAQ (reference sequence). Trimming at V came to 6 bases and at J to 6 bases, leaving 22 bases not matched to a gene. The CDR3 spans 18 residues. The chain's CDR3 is CASSSTHPMLTGPNGYTF. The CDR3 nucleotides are TGTGCCAGCAGTTCAACCCACCCAATGCTGACAGGGCCGAATGGCTACACCTTC.

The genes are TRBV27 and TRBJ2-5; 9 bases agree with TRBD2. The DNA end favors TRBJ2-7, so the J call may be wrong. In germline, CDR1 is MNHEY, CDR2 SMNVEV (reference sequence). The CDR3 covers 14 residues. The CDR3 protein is CASRRAGGIYEQYF. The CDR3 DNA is TGTGCCAGCAGGCGAGCGGGGGGAATCTACGAGCAGTACTTC.

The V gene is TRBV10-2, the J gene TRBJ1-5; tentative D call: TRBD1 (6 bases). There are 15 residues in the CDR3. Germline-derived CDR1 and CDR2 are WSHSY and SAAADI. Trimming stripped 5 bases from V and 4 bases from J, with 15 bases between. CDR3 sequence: CASSPGGRGNQPQHF. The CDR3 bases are TGCGCCAGCAGTCCCGGGGGGCGAGGGAATCAGCCCCAGCATTTT.

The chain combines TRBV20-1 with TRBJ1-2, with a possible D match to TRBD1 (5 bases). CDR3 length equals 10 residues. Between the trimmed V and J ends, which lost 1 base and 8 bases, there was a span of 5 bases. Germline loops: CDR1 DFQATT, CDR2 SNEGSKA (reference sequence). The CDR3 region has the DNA TGCAGTGCTAGAGGGGGCGGCTACACCTTC. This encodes CSARGGGYTF.